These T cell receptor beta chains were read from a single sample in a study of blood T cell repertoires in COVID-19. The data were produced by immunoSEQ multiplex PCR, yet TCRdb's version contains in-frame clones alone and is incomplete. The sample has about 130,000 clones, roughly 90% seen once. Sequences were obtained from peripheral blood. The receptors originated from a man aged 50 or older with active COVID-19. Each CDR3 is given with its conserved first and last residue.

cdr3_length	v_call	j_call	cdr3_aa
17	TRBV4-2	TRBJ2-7	CASSQAGTGTGYYEQYF
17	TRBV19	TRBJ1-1	CASSIGPRQGRNTEAFF
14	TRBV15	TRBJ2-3	CATSRVTGTDTQYF
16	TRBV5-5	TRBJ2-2	CASSFGQGARTGELFF
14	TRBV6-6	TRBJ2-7	CASGGTAASYEQYF
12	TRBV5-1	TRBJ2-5	CASGQGSGTQYF
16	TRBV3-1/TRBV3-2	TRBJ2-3	CASSQDSGTRTDTQYF
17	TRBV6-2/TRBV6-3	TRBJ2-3	CASSRATSGGAPDTQYF
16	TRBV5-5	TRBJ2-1	CASSLGGQGVLNEQFF
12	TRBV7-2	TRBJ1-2	CASSFGRGGYTF
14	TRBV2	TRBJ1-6	CASSGRTGTDRLHF
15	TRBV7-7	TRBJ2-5	CASSPIRSGLETQYF
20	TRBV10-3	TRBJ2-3	CAISDPIGLAGVKGTDTQYF
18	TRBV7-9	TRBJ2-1	CASSRETSGGFGYNEQFF
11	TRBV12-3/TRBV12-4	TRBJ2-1	CASSYRVEQFF
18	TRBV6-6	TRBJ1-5	CASSPAWGQSNSNQPQHF
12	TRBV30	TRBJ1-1	CAGQVWDTEAFF
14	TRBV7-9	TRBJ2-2	CATTSGRANGELFF
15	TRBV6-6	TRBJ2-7	CASSIAGGPPNEQYF
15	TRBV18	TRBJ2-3	CASSPPGEVRDTQYF
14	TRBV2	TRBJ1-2	CASIGTGGRDGYTF
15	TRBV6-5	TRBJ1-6	CATKTGPSYNSPLHF
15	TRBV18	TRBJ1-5	CASSPSGQSRQPQHF
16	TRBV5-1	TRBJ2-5	CASSLGDGGISETQYF
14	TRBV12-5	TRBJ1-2	CASGLERQGHGYTF
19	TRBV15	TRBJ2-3	CATSFRGETSGGITDTQYF
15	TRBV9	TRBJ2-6	CASSVPGAGANVLTF
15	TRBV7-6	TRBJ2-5	CASSRGPTRGETQYF
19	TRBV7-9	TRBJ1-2	CASSLISPNQGQGLDGYTF
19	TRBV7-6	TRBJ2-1	CASSPGGFSGRLYYNEQFF
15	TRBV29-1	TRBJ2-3	CSVGVAGGPRDTQYF
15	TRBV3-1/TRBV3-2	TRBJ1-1	CASSQMGQGNTEAFF
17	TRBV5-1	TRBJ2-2	CASSLGPERGNTGELFF
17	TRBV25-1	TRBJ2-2	CASSESPGEGDTGELFF
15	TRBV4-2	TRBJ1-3	CASSQAGNSGNTIYF
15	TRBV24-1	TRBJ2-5	CATSDPGTAEETQYF
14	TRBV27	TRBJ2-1	CASSQWTGNNEQFF
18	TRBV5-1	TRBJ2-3	CASSYGLAGGPSTDTQYF
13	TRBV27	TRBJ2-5	CASSHRVEETQYF
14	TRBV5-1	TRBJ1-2	CASSSTGGGYGYTF
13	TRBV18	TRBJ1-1	CASSPPGNTEAFF
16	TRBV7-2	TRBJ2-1	CASSLQQGGGYNEQFF
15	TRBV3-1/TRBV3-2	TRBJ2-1	CASRPGGTSYNEQFF
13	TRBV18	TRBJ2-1	CASSPLAGGEQFF
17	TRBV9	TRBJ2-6	CASSSREGVTGANVLTF
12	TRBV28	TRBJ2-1	CASTGEYNEQFF
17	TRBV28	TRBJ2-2	CASSSLWAFANTGELFF
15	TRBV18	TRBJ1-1	CASSRDRVWNTEAFF
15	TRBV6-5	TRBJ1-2	CASSQLGQGFYGYTF
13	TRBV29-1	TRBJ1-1	CSVARGKVTEAFF
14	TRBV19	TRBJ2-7	CASSPSGAWNEQYF
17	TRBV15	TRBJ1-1	CATTPLNQGHRNTEAFF
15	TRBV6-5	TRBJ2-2	CAVRGIFANTGELFF